The 9 T cell receptor beta chains below were found in one sample sequenced in a study of response to subunit inactivated influenza vaccine. TCRdb reprocessed the RT-PCR reads with MiXCR, giving one entry per CDR3 protein. Among 540,000 or so distinct CDR3 sequences listed, around 13% were seen once. Material: PBMCs from blood, obtained roughly 46 days after vaccination. The receptor set was obtained from a man aged 45 to 65 who received an inactivated influenza vaccine.

V is TRBV5-5 and J is TRBJ2-7, with D maybe TRBD1 (6 bases). The V gene lost 4 bases and the J gene lost 0 bases, with 14 bases spanning the gap. The CDR3 consists of 15 residues. Germline V gene data show CDR1 as SGHKS and CDR2 as YYEKEE (reference sequence). In nucleotides, the CDR3 is TGTGCCAGCAGCCCGACCGGACAGACCTCCTACGAGCAGTACTTC. This sequence encodes CASSPTGQTSYEQYF.

This clonotype was picked up a small number of times. This CDR3 reads CSARLAAYNEQFF. CDR3 nucleotides: TGCAGTGCTAGACTAGCGGCATACAATGAGCAGTTCTTC. The chain links TRBV20-1 to TRBJ2-1; 7 bases fit TRBD2. Trimming cost V 2 bases and J 4 bases; bases outside gene matches: 2. The germline V gene has CDR1 DFQATT and CDR2 SNEGSKA (reference sequence). The CDR3 consists of 13 residues.

At least ten counts were recorded for this clonotype. The V gene is TRBV6-5, the J gene TRBJ2-1, with 10 bases aligning to TRBD2. Germline assignment: CDR1 MNHEY and CDR2 SVGAGI. This CDR3 is 18 amino acids long. The V gene end was trimmed by 0 bases and the J gene end by 3 bases; junction bases not matched to a gene: 8. This chain's CDR3 is CASSYSLWASGSYNEQFF. The CDR3 bases are TGTGCCAGCAGTTACTCGTTGTGGGCTAGCGGGAGCTACAATGAGCAGTTCTTC.

The V call is TRBV7-9, the J call TRBJ2-3; tentative D call: TRBD1 (5 bases). The V gene's germline CDR1 is SEHNR and CDR2 FQNEAQ (reference sequence). The CDR3 consists of 17 residues. V lost 0 bases and J 0 bases, leaving 13 bases between the germline ends. CDR3 in DNA: TGTGCCAGCAGCTTAGCCAAGACAGAACTTAGCACAGATACGCAGTATTTT. This translates into CASSLAKTELSTDTQYF.

J is TRBJ1-1 and V is TRBV29-1; D remains unclear. The CDR3 contains 13 residues. V was cut by 4 bases and J by 0 bases, with 9 bases left in between. Germline V gene lookup returns CDR1 SQVTM and CDR2 ANQGSEA. The CDR3: CSVGWTVNTEAFF. Written as DNA, the CDR3 is TGCAGCGTTGGATGGACGGTGAACACTGAAGCTTTCTTT.

The chain combines TRBV28 with TRBJ2-7; D is unclear. Looked up from germline, CDR1 is MDHEN and CDR2 is SYDVKM. The V end was cut by 6 bases, the J end by 0 bases, with 9 bases between. This CDR3 contains 13 residues. CDR3 loop: CASRPASSYEQYF. CDR3 nucleotides: TGTGCCAGCAGGCCGGCCAGCTCCTACGAGCAGTACTTC.

The rearrangement uses TRBV5-1 and TRBJ2-7; D may be TRBD1 or TRBD2 (5 bases each). Germline CDR1 SGHRS, CDR2 YFSETQ. The V end lost 5 bases, the J end lost 1 base, and 22 bases lay between the germline ends. The CDR3 spans 17 residues. The DNA of the CDR3 is TGCGCCAGCAGGACGAACCCGGGACCGGCACGATCCTACGAGCAGTACTTC. This gives the protein CASRTNPGPARSYEQYF.

This clonotype was counted only a few times. This chain connects TRBV6-4 to TRBJ2-3, with D maybe TRBD2 (6 bases). Trimming removed 7 bases at V and 2 bases at J, with 13 bases between. Germline CDR1 MRHNA, CDR2 SNTAGT. The CDR3 has 14 amino acids. The CDR3 sequence is CASKGLFHTDTQYF. The CDR3, as DNA: TGTGCCAGCAAGGGACTCTTTCACACAGATACGCAGTATTTT.

The chain couples TRBV6-2 or TRBV6-3 to TRBJ1-6; 9 nucleotides agree with TRBD1. V dropped 7 bases and J dropped 7; count of bases not matched to a gene: 8. The CDR3 totals 15 residues. Germline V gene sequence: CDR1 MNHEY, CDR2 SVGEGT. CDR3 residues: CASTRTGAANSPLHF. Written as DNA, the CDR3 is TGTGCCAGCACTCGGACAGGGGCCGCGAATTCACCCCTCCACTTT.